One and the same sample provided the 14 T cell receptor beta chains below, sequenced in a study of tumor-infiltrating lymphocytes in primary liver carcinoma. With 500 ng total RNA as template and a constant-region primer, TCR beta cDNA was made. Investigators got TCR beta libraries out of three nested multiplex PCR rounds, done with slightly modified ARM-PCR. It was with TRBV1-TRBV30 forward primers and a C-beta reverse primer that the first two PCR rounds were run, at about 10 cycles each. TCRdb used MiXCR to reprocess the multiplex PCR reads, holding one entry per CDR3 protein. The table has about 310,000 distinct CDR3 sequences, around three fifths seen once. Germline DNA was also extracted, while the blood RNA originated from unsorted whole blood. Sequenced sample: peripheral blood. These TCRs come from a woman aged 30 to 39 with primary liver carcinoma and hepatitis B virus infection.

V usage is TRBV7-9 and J usage is TRBJ2-1; tentatively, D is TRBD2 (6 bases). The V end was cut by 5 bases, the J end by 5 bases, with 19 bases between. CDR1 is SEHNR, CDR2 FQNEAQ, per germline (reference sequence). The CDR3 totals 16 residues. CDR3 DNA sequence: TGTGCCAGCAGCCCTCTTAGAGGGCGGAGGGACAATGAGCAGTTCTTC. It codes for CASSPLRGRRDNEQFF.

This clonotype was observed at least ten times. The chain combines TRBV12-3 or TRBV12-4 with TRBJ1-5, with D unclear. There are 14 residues in the CDR3. V gave up 6 bases and J gave up 4 bases, with 13 bases separating them. The CDR3 spells CASSPTDGNQPQHF. The CDR3 DNA sequence: TGTGCCAGCAGCCCTACTGACGGTAATCAGCCCCAGCATTTT.

The table lists this clonotype with a count of one. This chain's CDR3 is CACTYGVDSYEQYF. DNA for the CDR3: TGCGCCTGCACTTACGGAGTGGACTCCTACGAGCAGTACTTC. The chain recombines TRBV4-1 with TRBJ2-7, with no clear D. Germline V gene sequence: CDR1 MGHRA, CDR2 YSYEKL. The V end was cut by 11 bases, the J end by 0 bases, with 17 bases between. The CDR3 sequence is 14 residues long.

This CDR3 reads CASSQSIPQNYLAGQNRQYF. The CDR3 bases are TGCGCCAGCAGCCAATCAATCCCCCAAAATTATCTAGCGGGACAAAATCGGCAGTATTTT. The rearrangement joins TRBV4-1 to TRBJ2-3; 9 bases are a match to TRBD2. CDR1 and CDR2 (germline): MGHRA, YSYEKL. The CDR3 extends over 20 amino acids. The V gene end was trimmed by 2 bases and the J gene end by 11 bases; junction bases not matched to a gene: 26.

This clonotype was counted at least ten times. The chain carries TRBV11-2 and TRBJ2-1, with 11 bases that match TRBD2. V lost 4 bases to trimming and J lost 7 bases; unmatched junction nucleotides: 6. There are 15 residues in the CDR3. CDR1 is SGHAT, CDR2 FQNNGV, per germline. CDR3 nucleotide sequence: TGTGCCAGCAGCTCACTAGCGGGAGTAATAAATGAGCAGTTCTTC. Translation gives CASSSLAGVINEQFF.

Details on this clonotype: At one end the junction does not follow the germline gene, possibly because of a read error. V is TRBV11-2 and J is TRBJ2-1, with D tentatively TRBD2 (5 bases). This CDR3 is 14 amino acids long. Germline CDR1 SGHAT, CDR2 FQNNGV. The CDR3: CDSSPLEAYNEQFF. The CDR3, as DNA: TGTGACAGCAGCCCACTAGAGGCTTACAATGAGCAGTTCTTC. The whole variable domain, remainder taken from reference TRBV11-2 and TRBJ2-1, is EAGVAQSPRYKIIEKRQSVAFWCNPISGHATLYWYQQILGQGPKLLIQFQNNGVVDDSQLPKDRFSAERLKGVDSTLKIQPAKLEDSAVYLCDSSPLEAYNEQFFGPGTRLTVL.

Remarks on this clonotype: One end of the junction does not line up with germline, which may come from a read error. The chain joins TRBV5-6 to TRBJ2-7; D is unresolved. From germline, CDR1 is SGHDT and CDR2 YYEEEE. The CDR3 sequence is 13 residues long. Here the CDR3 DNA reads TGTGTCAGCAGCCCTGACGGAGCCTACGAGCAGTACTTC. Translating gives CVSSPDGAYEQYF.

The V gene is TRBV10-3, the J gene TRBJ2-7, with D perhaps TRBD1 (6 bases). This CDR3 has 13 amino acids. Per germline, CDR1 ENHRY and CDR2 SYGVKD. V lost 7 bases to trimming and J lost 1 base, with 11 bases between them. The CDR3 coding sequence is TGTGCCATCAATTGGGACAAATCCTACGAGCAGTACTTC. It codes for CAINWDKSYEQYF.

This clonotype has a single count. The chain combines TRBV12-3 or TRBV12-4 with TRBJ2-6; D ambiguous. The ends were cut back, 6 bases at V and 2 bases at J, with 17 bases in the middle. The length of the CDR3 is 17 residues. CDR3 DNA: TGTGCCAGCAGGTCCCAAACCGTGACAACTGGGGCCAACGTCCTGACTTTC. This gives the protein CASRSQTVTTGANVLTF.

This clonotype was counted between two and nine times. With a much larger clone just one base away, this may be a read error. This chain uses TRBV4-1 with TRBJ2-1, with 8 bases that match TRBD2. The CDR3 consists of 18 residues. Germline CDR1 and CDR2: MGHRA and YSYEKL. V was pared by 0 bases and J by 12 bases, with 19 bases of the junction left unmatched. CDR3 amino acids: CASSQELAGLGPGDGQFF. The CDR3 DNA is TGCGCCAGCAGCCAAGAGTTAGCGGGACTAGGGCCGGGCGATGGGCAGTTCTTC.

Concerning this clonotype: The junction differs from germline at one of its ends, possibly a read error. The gene calls are TRBV6-2 or TRBV6-3 and TRBJ1-2, with D perhaps matching TRBD1 (6 bases). In germline, CDR1 is MNHEY, CDR2 SVGEGT. CDR3 size: 15 residues. The CDR3 sequence: CASSPRGGRSYSYTF. The CDR3, as DNA: TGTGCCAGCAGCCCGAGGGGGGGCCGAAGCTATAGCTACACCTTC.

Concerning this clonotype itself: Given a much more abundant clone one base away, this may be a read error. This rearrangement joins TRBV29-1 to TRBJ1-2; 7 bases are a match to TRBD1. This CDR3 spans 16 amino acids. The J segment lost 3 bases and the V segment lost 3 bases, leaving 13 bases of the junction unmatched. Germline CDR1 is SQVTM and CDR2 is ANQGSEA. For the CDR3, the DNA is TGCAGCGTTGAGGGTCTGGGACAGTGTAGAGACTATGGCTACACCTTC. This codes for CSVEGLGQCRDYGYTF. Variable domain in full (rest from reference TRBV29-1 and TRBJ1-2): SAVISQKPSRDICQRGTSLTIQCQVDSQVTMMFWYRQQPGQSLTLIATANQGSEATYESGFVIDKFPISRPNLTFSTLTVSNMSPEDSSIYLCSVEGLGQCRDYGYTFGSGTRLTVV.

The chain has TRBV20-1 and TRBJ2-1; D remains ambiguous. The CDR3 runs to 12 residues. Germline loops: CDR1 DFQATT, CDR2 SNEGSKA (reference sequence). The ends were cut back, 0 bases at V and 6 bases at J, with 6 bases in the middle. As DNA, the CDR3 is TGCAGTGCTAGAGACCAACTCAATGAGCAGTTCTTC. Translation: CSARDQLNEQFF.

About this clonotype itself: This may be a read error, as it is one base from a much larger clone. The rearrangement joins TRBV6-2 or TRBV6-3 to TRBJ1-1; 8 nucleotides agree with TRBD1. Unmatched junction bases numbered 17, after V lost 8 bases and J lost 6 bases. Germline V gives CDR1 MNHEY, CDR2 SVGEGT. The CDR3 is made up of 16 amino acids. Here the CDR3 DNA reads TGTGCCAGCTGCTCACGGGGGGCAGGGGGCGCCCCTGAAGCTTTCTTT. Translated, it gives CASCSRGAGGAPEAFF.